The source of this T cell receptor beta chain is a study of human T cells and chemical hapten exposure. Each CDR3 protein gets one entry after TCRdb re-called the RACE reads with MiXCR. The profile shows roughly 380,000 distinct CDR3 sequences, about 6% of them singletons. The CDR3 is 17 amino acids. Trimming at V came to 4 bases and at J to 4 bases, leaving 9 bases not matched to a gene. Looked up from germline, CDR1 is LNHDA and CDR2 is SQIVND (reference sequence). The sample's time point: patch test 2, 6 weeks after DPC sensitization. Treatment reported: therapeutic diphenylcyclopropenone sensitization with weekly scalp DPC.

The specimen was whole blood, collected in connection with sensitization to the hapten diphenylcyclopropenone (DPC). The sequence was collected from a woman between 18 and 29 years old with alopecia areata. Some clones in this sample may be carry-over from other donors' samples. The J gene is TRBJ2-2, the V gene TRBV19, with TRBD1 identical over 10 bases. The CDR3 bases are TGTGCCAGTAGTAAGAGCGGGACAGGGGCTTTCACCGGGGAGCTGTTTTTT. Translated, it gives CASSKSGTGAFTGELFF.